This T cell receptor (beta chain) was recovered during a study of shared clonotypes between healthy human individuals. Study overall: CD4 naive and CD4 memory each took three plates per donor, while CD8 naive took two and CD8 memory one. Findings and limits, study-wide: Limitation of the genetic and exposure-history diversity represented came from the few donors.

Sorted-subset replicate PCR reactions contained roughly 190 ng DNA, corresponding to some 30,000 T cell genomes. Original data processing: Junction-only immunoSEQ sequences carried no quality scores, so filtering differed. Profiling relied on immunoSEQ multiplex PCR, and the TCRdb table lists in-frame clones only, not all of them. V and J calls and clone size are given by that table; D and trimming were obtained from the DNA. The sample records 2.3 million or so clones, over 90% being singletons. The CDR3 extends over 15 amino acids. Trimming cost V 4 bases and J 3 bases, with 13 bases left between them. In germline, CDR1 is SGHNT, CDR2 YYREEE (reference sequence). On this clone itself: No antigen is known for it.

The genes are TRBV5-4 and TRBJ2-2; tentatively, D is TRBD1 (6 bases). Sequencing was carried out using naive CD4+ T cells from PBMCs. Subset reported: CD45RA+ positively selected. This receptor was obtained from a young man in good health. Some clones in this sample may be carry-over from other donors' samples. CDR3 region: CASSEDRLDTGELFF. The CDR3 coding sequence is TGTGCCAGCAGCGAAGACAGGTTGGACACCGGGGAGCTGTTTTTT.